A selection of T cell receptor beta chains follows, all from one sample in a study of OX40 agonist ivuxolimab in advanced cancers. The repertoire was sequenced with immunoSEQ multiplex PCR; TCRdb's copy has only in-frame clones and lacks some. The sample holds 45,000 to 65,000 clones; 80% to 90% are singletons and the top ten take nearly 0.7%. The sequencing used CD4+ or CD8+ T cells sorted from blood, collected in a trial of the OX40 agonist ivuxolimab. These receptors all come from an adult with an advanced solid tumor such as melanoma, head and neck, liver or kidney cancer. Both conserved end residues are part of each CDR3. Each record gives: clone size, J gene, CDR3 length, V gene, D gene, CDR3 protein, CDR3 DNA. D genes are given only for firm matches. Part of the rows lack a size; the others show once, few, many or a class for expanded clones.

>once|TRBJ2-2|15|TRBV15|TRBD2
CATSMAGANTGELFF
TGTGCCACCAGCATGGCGGGGGCGAACACCGGGGAGCTGTTTTTT
>.|TRBJ1-4|15|TRBV15|.
CATSRDAEINEKLFF
TGTGCCACCAGCAGAGATGCAGAAATTAATGAAAAACTGTTTTTT
>.|TRBJ2-7|14|TRBV18|.
CASSPPFMEGEQYF
TGTGCCAGCTCACCACCTTTTATGGAGGGAGAGCAGTACTTC
>few|TRBJ2-5|16|TRBV6-1|.
CASSEGVRGGQETQYF
TGTGCCAGCAGTGAAGGGGTGCGCGGGGGCCAGGAGACCCAGTACTTC
>few|TRBJ2-3|14|TRBV29-1|.
CSVQRGVGPDTQYF
TGCAGCGTTCAAAGGGGAGTGGGGCCAGATACGCAGTATTTT
>.|TRBJ1-1|15|TRBV5-5|.
CASSPRVQENTEAFF
TGTGCCAGCAGCCCAAGGGTACAGGAGAACACTGAAGCTTTCTTT
>.|TRBJ1-5|19|TRBV4-2|TRBD1
CASSQDPGGSLSSNQPQHF
TGTGCCAGCAGCCAAGATCCAGGGGGGAGTCTATCTAGCAATCAGCCCCAGCATTTT
>.|TRBJ2-2|14|TRBV5-1|TRBD1
CASSRDRDYGELFF
TGCGCCAGCAGCCGGGACAGGGACTACGGGGAGCTGTTTTTT
>.|TRBJ2-7|11|TRBV6-5|.
CASSYGWEQYF
TGTGCCAGCAGTTACGGATGGGAGCAGTACTTC
>.|TRBJ2-4|13|TRBV7-9|.
CASSAPGINIQYF
TGTGCCAGCAGCGCACCCGGGATAAACATTCAGTACTTC
>.|TRBJ1-4|11|TRBV11-1|.
CASSLTGKLFF
TGTGCCAGCAGCCTGACCGGAAAACTGTTTTTT
>.|TRBJ1-4|18|TRBV7-9|.
CASRPNFGTKETNEKLFF
TGTGCCAGCAGACCCAACTTCGGAACCAAAGAGACTAATGAAAAACTGTTTTTT
>.|TRBJ1-5|14|TRBV28|.
CASSPVGGPRPQHF
TGTGCCAGCAGCCCAGTCGGGGGCCCGAGGCCCCAGCATTTT
>.|TRBJ2-7|16|TRBV6-5|TRBD1
CASSYFSGTGSGEQYF
TGTGCCAGCAGTTACTTTTCCGGGACAGGGTCTGGCGAGCAGTACTTC
>.|TRBJ2-5|15|TRBV5-1|.
CASSLTPVGSATQYF
TGCGCCAGCAGCTTGACCCCGGTTGGATCTGCGACCCAGTACTTC
>.|TRBJ2-7|12|TRBV10-2|.
CASSGATYEQYF
TGCGCCAGCAGTGGGGCCACCTACGAGCAGTACTTC
>.|TRBJ2-3|15|TRBV9|TRBD1
CASSVEGANTDTQYF
TGTGCCAGCAGCGTAGAGGGGGCGAACACAGATACGCAGTATTTT
>.|TRBJ1-5|13|TRBV6-1|.
CASSGEGGQPQHF
TGTGCCAGCAGTGGGGAGGGAGGTCAGCCCCAGCATTTT
>.|TRBJ2-7|13|TRBV19|.
CASSKRQSNEQYF
TGTGCCAGTAGTAAACGACAGTCCAACGAGCAGTACTTC
>.|TRBJ1-5|15|TRBV7-8|.
CASSLAGGGNQPQHF
TGTGCCAGCAGCTTAGCGGGGGGGGGCAATCAGCCCCAGCATTTT
>.|TRBJ2-3|14|TRBV6-5|.
CASSYPGPGETQYF
TGTGCCAGCAGTTACCCGGGACCGGGGGAGACGCAGTATTTT
>.|TRBJ2-1|14|TRBV2|.
CASIFYLTAREQFF
TGTGCCAGCATATTTTATTTGACGGCGCGTGAGCAGTTCTTC
>.|TRBJ1-1|16|TRBV28|TRBD1
CASSFDRGHVGTEAFF
TGTGCCAGCAGCTTTGACAGGGGGCACGTGGGCACTGAAGCTTTCTTT
>.|TRBJ2-5|15|TRBV2|TRBD1
CASTGRGQQFETQYF
TGTGCCAGCACCGGAAGGGGGCAACAATTCGAGACCCAGTACTTC
>.|TRBJ1-1|10|TRBV20-1|.
CSASRGEAFF
TGCAGTGCTTCCCGGGGCGAAGCTTTCTTT
>.|TRBJ1-2|16|TRBV5-1|.
CASSSWGSQISYGYTF
TGCGCCAGCAGCTCGTGGGGATCCCAGATTTCCTATGGCTACACCTTC
>.|TRBJ2-7|13|TRBV18|TRBD1
CASSPWTGGEQYF
TGTGCCAGCTCACCGTGGACAGGGGGCGAGCAGTACTTC
>few|TRBJ1-2|13|TRBV5-1|.
CASSREAIPGYTF
TGCGCCAGCAGCAGGGAGGCTATCCCTGGCTACACCTTC
>.|TRBJ2-7|12|TRBV5-1|.
CASSLLGYEQYF
TGCGCCAGCAGCTTGCTAGGCTACGAGCAGTACTTC
>.|TRBJ1-5|16|TRBV10-2|TRBD1
CASSAGTAYSNQPQHF
TGCGCCAGCAGTGCAGGGACAGCTTATAGCAATCAGCCCCAGCATTTT
>.|TRBJ1-2|14|TRBV19|.
CASSIEGRTGGYTF
TGTGCCAGTAGTATAGAGGGCAGAACAGGTGGCTACACCTTC
>.|TRBJ1-6|15|TRBV5-1|TRBD1
CASSLDRVGNSPLHF
TGCGCCAGCAGCTTAGACAGGGTCGGAAATTCACCCCTCCACTTT
>.|TRBJ2-3|14|TRBV9|.
CASSVGSAADTQYF
TGTGCCAGCAGCGTAGGTAGCGCCGCAGATACGCAGTATTTT
>.|TRBJ2-1|16|TRBV27|TRBD1
CASRRTGTGSYNEQFF
TGTGCCAGCAGAAGGACCGGGACAGGCTCCTACAATGAGCAGTTCTTC
>.|TRBJ2-5|14|TRBV5-1|.
CASSIQGRQETQYF
TGCGCCAGCAGCATACAGGGACGCCAAGAGACCCAGTACTTC
>.|TRBJ1-6|10|TRBV5-1|.
CATPPSPLHF
TGCGCCACCCCGCCCTCACCCCTCCACTTT
>few|TRBJ2-3|14|TRBV10-1|.
CASSPHGEADTQYF
TGCGCCAGCAGCCCCCATGGGGAGGCGGATACGCAGTATTTT
>.|TRBJ2-5|13|TRBV11-3|.
CASSPFEGETQYF
TGTGCCAGCAGTCCCTTTGAGGGCGAGACCCAGTACTTC
>.|TRBJ1-1|13|TRBV29-1|.
CSADGRLNTEAFF
TGCAGCGCCGACGGGAGACTGAACACTGAAGCTTTCTTT
>few|TRBJ1-4|19|TRBV18|TRBD1
CASSARDRGMVGTNEKLFF
TGTGCCAGCTCGGCCCGGGACAGGGGAATGGTCGGAACTAATGAAAAACTGTTTTTT
>once|TRBJ2-2|16|TRBV9|TRBD2
CASSAGTSGNTGELFF
TGTGCCAGCAGCGCGGGGACTAGCGGGAACACCGGGGAGCTGTTTTTT
>.|TRBJ2-2|14|TRBV6-5|.
CASRGTGGVGELFF
TGTGCCAGCAGGGGGACCGGGGGCGTGGGGGAGCTGTTTTTT
>.|TRBJ2-7|14|TRBV5-1|.
CASSLGGRTYEQYF
TGCGCCAGCAGCTTGGGAGGTCGGACCTACGAGCAGTACTTC
>few|TRBJ2-7|16|TRBV21-1|.
CASSKGPGTNSYEQYF
TGTGCCAGCAGCAAAGGTCCCGGGACAAACTCCTACGAGCAGTACTTC
>.|TRBJ1-4|15|TRBV15|.
CATSIPGGENEKLFF
TGTGCCACCAGCATTCCTGGGGGGGAGAATGAAAAACTGTTTTTT
>.|TRBJ1-4|16|TRBV7-2|.
CASSLGGGMANEKLFF
TGTGCCAGCAGCTTAGGAGGTGGTATGGCTAATGAAAAACTGTTTTTT
>.|TRBJ2-5|14|TRBV5-1|.
CASSLANPRETQYF
TGCGCCAGCAGCTTGGCCAACCCTCGGGAGACCCAGTACTTC
>.|TRBJ1-3|15|TRBV19|.
CASSISRGSGNTIYF
TGTGCCAGTAGTATCAGCAGGGGCTCTGGAAACACCATATATTTT